This TCR beta chain derives from a study of OX40 agonist ivuxolimab in advanced cancers. Study details: Three patients showed partial responses: one hepatocellular carcinoma and two cutaneous melanoma cases.

In germline, CDR1 is MGHRA, CDR2 YSYEKL. V was clipped by 1 base and J by 7 bases; unmatched bases: 12. The CDR3 loop spans 18 amino acids. Assay used: immunoSEQ multiplex PCR; TCRdb lists only in-frame clones, some missing. This sample yields about 77,000 clones, of which more than 75% are seen a single time; roughly 6.3% belongs to the top ten. V gene TRBV4-1 combines with J gene TRBJ1-5; TRBD1 matches at 11 bases. This receptor was taken from an adult with an advanced solid tumor such as melanoma, head and neck, liver or kidney cancer. Sequenced here: CD4+ or CD8+ T cells sorted from blood, sampled in a trial of the OX40 agonist ivuxolimab. CDR3 bases: TGCGCCAGCAGCCAAGTGCCGGGACAGGGGGAATTAGAGCAGCCCCAGCATTTT. Its protein is CASSQVPGQGELEQPQHF.